This is a list of T cell receptor beta chains from one sample in a study of cytomegalovirus exposure and HLA in healthy donors. TCRdb keeps only in-frame clones here, not all; method: immunoSEQ multiplex PCR. The top ten hold approximately 1.7% of the sample, which has 140,000 to 150,000 clones, around 9.7% seen once. What was sequenced was PBMCs. These receptors were obtained from a man aged 50-59 years in good health and CMV-seronegative. Each CDR3 is given with its conserved first and last residue. D genes are given only for firm matches. Clone sizes are given selectively: once, few, many, or a class where the clone is expanded.

v_call: TRBV27; clone_size: .; d_call: .; j_call: TRBJ2-7; cdr3_nt: TGTGCCAGCAGTGAAACTCGATGGACAGTGACCTCCTACGAGCAGTACTTC; cdr3_aa: CASSETRWTVTSYEQYF
v_call: TRBV7-3; clone_size: few; d_call: .; j_call: TRBJ2-2; cdr3_nt: TGTGCCAGCAGCTTGTGGGCAGCGAACACCGGGGAGCTGTTTTTT; cdr3_aa: CASSLWAANTGELFF
v_call: TRBV6-1; clone_size: few; d_call: .; j_call: TRBJ1-2; cdr3_nt: TGTGCCAGCAGTGAAATAGGGGCGGACTATGGCTACACCTTC; cdr3_aa: CASSEIGADYGYTF
v_call: TRBV9; clone_size: few; d_call: TRBD1; j_call: TRBJ2-7; cdr3_nt: TGTGCCAGCAGCGTAGAAGGGACAGGGTCTACCTACGAGCAGTACTTC; cdr3_aa: CASSVEGTGSTYEQYF
v_call: TRBV2; clone_size: .; d_call: TRBD1; j_call: TRBJ1-5; cdr3_nt: TGTGCCAGCAGGGGACAGGAAAATCAGCCCCAGCATTTT; cdr3_aa: CASRGQENQPQHF
v_call: TRBV7-3; clone_size: few; d_call: .; j_call: TRBJ2-7; cdr3_nt: TGTGCCAGCAGCCCCGATGGAACCAGGGGCCGGGAGCAGTACTTC; cdr3_aa: CASSPDGTRGREQYF
v_call: TRBV19; clone_size: few; d_call: TRBD1; j_call: TRBJ1-1; cdr3_nt: TGTGCCAGTAGTTCCCAGGGGGCGCGGGACACTGAAGCTTTCTTT; cdr3_aa: CASSSQGARDTEAFF
v_call: TRBV5-1; clone_size: .; d_call: TRBD1; j_call: TRBJ1-1; cdr3_nt: TGCGCCAGCAGCGGGGGGACAGGGGCCGAGACTGAAGCTTTCTTT; cdr3_aa: CASSGGTGAETEAFF
v_call: TRBV6-5; clone_size: .; d_call: .; j_call: TRBJ2-5; cdr3_nt: TGTGCCAGCAGCCGCGGGGTACAGGGGAGAGAGACCCAGTACTTC; cdr3_aa: CASSRGVQGRETQYF
v_call: TRBV7-9; clone_size: .; d_call: .; j_call: TRBJ2-1; cdr3_nt: TGTGCCAGCAGCCCAGCCACGGGAGAAGGCTACAATGAGCAGTTCTTC; cdr3_aa: CASSPATGEGYNEQFF
v_call: TRBV13; clone_size: few; d_call: .; j_call: TRBJ2-7; cdr3_nt: TGTGCCAGCAGCTTACATAAACGCGGGCCCCAAAGCTACGAGCAGTACTTC; cdr3_aa: CASSLHKRGPQSYEQYF
v_call: TRBV28; clone_size: .; d_call: .; j_call: TRBJ1-2; cdr3_nt: TGTGCCACACAGTTGGTTCCTGATAGCGCTAACTATGGCTACACCTTC; cdr3_aa: CATQLVPDSANYGYTF
v_call: TRBV6-5; clone_size: few; d_call: TRBD2; j_call: TRBJ2-5; cdr3_nt: TGTGCCAGCAGTTACGGGACTAGCGGGGGTGGGACCCAGTACTTC; cdr3_aa: CASSYGTSGGGTQYF
v_call: TRBV28; clone_size: few; d_call: .; j_call: TRBJ1-5; cdr3_nt: TGTGCCAGCAGTTTAGCCAGGGAAGTTAAGAGCAATCAGCCCCAGCATTTT; cdr3_aa: CASSLAREVKSNQPQHF
v_call: TRBV6-5; clone_size: few; d_call: TRBD1; j_call: TRBJ1-5; cdr3_nt: TGTGCCAGCAGTTACTCGACAGGGCGCAATCAGCCCCAGCATTTT; cdr3_aa: CASSYSTGRNQPQHF
v_call: TRBV9; clone_size: .; d_call: .; j_call: TRBJ1-1; cdr3_nt: TGTGCCAGCAGCTCGGGACATAAAGAAGCTTTCTTT; cdr3_aa: CASSSGHKEAFF
v_call: TRBV30; clone_size: .; d_call: .; j_call: TRBJ2-7; cdr3_nt: TGTGCCTGGAGTGTCGGGACATCCCACGAGCAGTACTTC; cdr3_aa: CAWSVGTSHEQYF
v_call: TRBV29-1; clone_size: few; d_call: .; j_call: TRBJ2-1; cdr3_nt: TGCAGCGTTGACACACGGGGAGGCTATACCTACAATGAGCAGTTCTTC; cdr3_aa: CSVDTRGGYTYNEQFF
v_call: TRBV6-1; clone_size: many; d_call: TRBD2; j_call: TRBJ2-1; cdr3_nt: TGTGCCAGCAGTGAGCGGACTAGCTTCTACAATGAGCAGTTCTTC; cdr3_aa: CASSERTSFYNEQFF
v_call: TRBV2; clone_size: .; d_call: .; j_call: TRBJ1-3; cdr3_nt: TGTGCCAGCATTTACAGCTCTGGAAACACCATATATTTT; cdr3_aa: CASIYSSGNTIYF
v_call: TRBV5-1; clone_size: .; d_call: .; j_call: TRBJ1-4; cdr3_nt: TGCGCCAGCAGCTTGATCCCTGCAACTAATGAAAAACTGTTTTTT; cdr3_aa: CASSLIPATNEKLFF
v_call: TRBV9; clone_size: few; d_call: .; j_call: TRBJ1-1; cdr3_nt: TGTGCCAGCAGCGTAGCTGTCGGACAGCTCGACACTGAAGCTTTCTTT; cdr3_aa: CASSVAVGQLDTEAFF
v_call: TRBV4-2; clone_size: .; d_call: TRBD1; j_call: TRBJ2-3; cdr3_nt: TGTGCCAGCAGCCAGGGGAGAAACAGGGGAAACACAGATACGCAGTATTTT; cdr3_aa: CASSQGRNRGNTDTQYF
v_call: TRBV5-1; clone_size: few; d_call: .; j_call: TRBJ1-1; cdr3_nt: TGCGCCAGCAGCTTGGAATCAGTCACTGAAGCTTTCTTT; cdr3_aa: CASSLESVTEAFF
v_call: TRBV5-1; clone_size: few; d_call: TRBD1; j_call: TRBJ1-1; cdr3_nt: TGCGCCAGCAGCTTACAGGGGCGTGAAGCTTTCTTT; cdr3_aa: CASSLQGREAFF
v_call: TRBV7-9; clone_size: .; d_call: TRBD1; j_call: TRBJ1-1; cdr3_nt: TGTGCCAGCAGCCGGGGACAGGCCCCTGAAGCTTTCTTT; cdr3_aa: CASSRGQAPEAFF
v_call: TRBV7-3; clone_size: few; d_call: .; j_call: TRBJ1-2; cdr3_nt: TGTGCCAGCAGCGAGGGCCGCGACTATGGCTACACCTTC; cdr3_aa: CASSEGRDYGYTF
v_call: TRBV5-5; clone_size: .; d_call: TRBD1; j_call: TRBJ2-4; cdr3_nt: TGTGCCAGCAGCTCAGGGGGAAATGCCAAAAACATTCAGTACTTC; cdr3_aa: CASSSGGNAKNIQYF
v_call: TRBV2; clone_size: .; d_call: TRBD2; j_call: TRBJ2-1; cdr3_nt: TGTGCCAGCACGGAAGGACTAGCGGAGGGCAATGAGCAGTTCTTC; cdr3_aa: CASTEGLAEGNEQFF
v_call: TRBV6-6; clone_size: few; d_call: TRBD1; j_call: TRBJ1-1; cdr3_nt: TGTGCCAGCAGAACCGGGACAGGGTCTGTGGACACTGAAGCTTTCTTT; cdr3_aa: CASRTGTGSVDTEAFF
v_call: TRBV27; clone_size: .; d_call: .; j_call: TRBJ2-7; cdr3_nt: TGTGCCAGCAGTCAGTCCCCCTACGAGCAGTACTTC; cdr3_aa: CASSQSPYEQYF
v_call: TRBV9; clone_size: few; d_call: .; j_call: TRBJ1-5; cdr3_nt: TGTGCCAGCAGCGAGGGAGAGGTAGAAGGGCCCCAGCATTTT; cdr3_aa: CASSEGEVEGPQHF
v_call: TRBV6-4; clone_size: few; d_call: .; j_call: TRBJ2-5; cdr3_nt: TGTGCCAGCAGTCATACCCAGTACTTC; cdr3_aa: CASSHTQYF
v_call: TRBV4-2; clone_size: few; d_call: .; j_call: TRBJ1-2; cdr3_nt: TGTGCCAGCAGCCAAAGTGCCGGGGAAGTCTATGGCTACACCTTC; cdr3_aa: CASSQSAGEVYGYTF
v_call: TRBV27; clone_size: few; d_call: TRBD1; j_call: TRBJ1-5; cdr3_nt: TGTGCCAGCAGTTTACCCCGGGACAGAACTAACAATCAGCCCCAGCATTTT; cdr3_aa: CASSLPRDRTNNQPQHF
v_call: TRBV6-5; clone_size: .; d_call: .; j_call: TRBJ2-7; cdr3_nt: TGTGCCAGCAGCCCGCGGGAAGGACACTACGAGCAGTACTTC; cdr3_aa: CASSPREGHYEQYF
v_call: TRBV2; clone_size: .; d_call: TRBD2; j_call: TRBJ2-1; cdr3_nt: TGTGCCAGCAGTGCCCGGGAGGAGGGCTACAATGAGCAGTTCTTC; cdr3_aa: CASSAREEGYNEQFF
v_call: TRBV6-6; clone_size: .; d_call: TRBD1; j_call: TRBJ1-2; cdr3_nt: TGTGCCAGCAGTCGACAGGGGGAGGACTATGGCTACACCTTC; cdr3_aa: CASSRQGEDYGYTF
v_call: TRBV19; clone_size: .; d_call: .; j_call: TRBJ2-7; cdr3_nt: TGTGCCAGTAGTGGGGGCCCCCTTGGGGACGAGCAGTACTTC; cdr3_aa: CASSGGPLGDEQYF
v_call: TRBV20-1; clone_size: few; d_call: TRBD1; j_call: TRBJ2-7; cdr3_nt: TGCAGTGCCACCCAGGGGACAGGGTATTACTTC; cdr3_aa: CSATQGTGYYF
v_call: TRBV5-1; clone_size: .; d_call: TRBD2; j_call: TRBJ2-1; cdr3_nt: TGCGCCAGCAGCCTTTCCGGGGCTAGCGGGTACAATGAGCAGTTCTTC; cdr3_aa: CASSLSGASGYNEQFF
v_call: TRBV9; clone_size: .; d_call: TRBD1; j_call: TRBJ1-2; cdr3_nt: TGTGCCAGCAGCCGTCCAGACAGGGGAAATGGCTACACCTTC; cdr3_aa: CASSRPDRGNGYTF
v_call: TRBV29-1; clone_size: .; d_call: .; j_call: TRBJ2-6; cdr3_nt: TGCAGCGTTGGGCAGGGAAGAAGCTCTGGGGCCAACGTCCTGACTTTC; cdr3_aa: CSVGQGRSSGANVLTF
v_call: TRBV7-3; clone_size: few; d_call: TRBD2; j_call: TRBJ2-1; cdr3_nt: TGTGCCAGCAGCTTAAGGTTTAGCGGGAGGGCCTATGAGCAGTTCTTC; cdr3_aa: CASSLRFSGRAYEQFF
v_call: TRBV2; clone_size: few; d_call: TRBD2; j_call: TRBJ2-2; cdr3_nt: TGTGCCAGCAGAAGCGGGGCGAACACCGGGGAGCTGTTTTTT; cdr3_aa: CASRSGANTGELFF
v_call: TRBV5-1; clone_size: few; d_call: .; j_call: TRBJ1-3; cdr3_nt: TGCGCCAGCAGCTTGGACTTGACAGGACGGGGCTCTGGAAACACCATATATTTT; cdr3_aa: CASSLDLTGRGSGNTIYF
v_call: TRBV4-2; clone_size: .; d_call: TRBD1; j_call: TRBJ1-2; cdr3_nt: TGTGCCAGCAGCCAAGAGAACAGGGGGCCAAGTGGTGGCTACACCTTC; cdr3_aa: CASSQENRGPSGGYTF
v_call: TRBV5-1; clone_size: .; d_call: .; j_call: TRBJ2-2; cdr3_nt: TGCGCCAGCAGCTTGGATGGGGAGTGGACCGGGGAGCTGTTTTTT; cdr3_aa: CASSLDGEWTGELFF
v_call: TRBV4-1; clone_size: .; d_call: TRBD2; j_call: TRBJ2-1; cdr3_nt: TGCGCCAGCAGCCAAGGTGGGGCTAGCGGGACCCGGGGTAAGGGCTACAATGAGCAGTTCTTC; cdr3_aa: CASSQGGASGTRGKGYNEQFF
v_call: TRBV27; clone_size: .; d_call: .; j_call: TRBJ2-7; cdr3_nt: TGTGCCAGCAGTTTAGCAGGTATTCCCTACGAGCAGTACTTC; cdr3_aa: CASSLAGIPYEQYF
v_call: TRBV18; clone_size: few; d_call: .; j_call: TRBJ1-2; cdr3_nt: TGTGCCAGCTCCCCCGACACGCTACTTAACTATGGCTACACCTTC; cdr3_aa: CASSPDTLLNYGYTF
v_call: TRBV6-6; clone_size: .; d_call: TRBD1; j_call: TRBJ2-5; cdr3_nt: TGTGCCAGCAGTTATACCGGGGACAGGGGGCAAGAGACCCAGTACTTC; cdr3_aa: CASSYTGDRGQETQYF
v_call: TRBV5-4; clone_size: .; d_call: .; j_call: TRBJ2-3; cdr3_nt: TGTGCCAGCAGCTTGTTCGTGGGAGTGGAGACAGATACGCAGTATTTT; cdr3_aa: CASSLFVGVETDTQYF
v_call: TRBV6-5; clone_size: .; d_call: TRBD1; j_call: TRBJ2-3; cdr3_nt: TGTGCCACCCGGGACAGGGCTAGCACAGATACGCAGTATTTT; cdr3_aa: CATRDRASTDTQYF
v_call: TRBV7-8; clone_size: .; d_call: .; j_call: TRBJ1-5; cdr3_nt: TGTGCCAGCACCGCCGCGGGTAATCAGCCCCAGCATTTT; cdr3_aa: CASTAAGNQPQHF
v_call: TRBV7-9; clone_size: few; d_call: TRBD1; j_call: TRBJ1-4; cdr3_nt: TGTGCCAGCAGCGCGCAAACAGGGGGCCCCCGGGAAAAACTGTTTTTT; cdr3_aa: CASSAQTGGPREKLFF
v_call: TRBV5-1; clone_size: few; d_call: TRBD1; j_call: TRBJ2-7; cdr3_nt: TGCGCCAGCAGCCAAGAGGGGGCCTCCTACGAGCAGTACTTC; cdr3_aa: CASSQEGASYEQYF